This is a list of T cell receptor beta chains from one sample in a study of T-cell memory formation after mild COVID-19. TCRdb ran MiXCR on the 5' RACE reads and lists one entry per CDR3 protein. Of some 110,000 distinct CDR3 sequences in the sample, approximately 15% were seen once. Sequencing input: PBMCs or a T cell subset sorted from them (not recorded which). These receptors all stem from an adult woman who had mild COVID-19 (a few samples of this study predate the infection). Cell type and time point are not known. CDR3s include the opening cysteine and the closing phenylalanine or tryptophan. The D gene is left open where the match is weak. Not all rows give a size; the values are once, few, many and, for expanded clones, a class.

>TRBJ1-1|TRBV10-3|few|NA
CATEGPGGQGTEAFF
TGTGCCACCGAGGGGCCTGGGGGGCAAGGGACTGAAGCTTTCTTT
>TRBJ1-1|TRBV29-1|few|NA
CSAMNTEAFF
TGCAGCGCCATGAACACTGAAGCTTTCTTT
>TRBJ2-2|TRBV4-1|NA|TRBD2
CASSLLAGPQGELFF
TGCGCCAGCAGCCTGCTAGCGGGGCCCCAGGGGGAGCTGTTTTTT
>TRBJ1-1|TRBV19|NA|NA
CASSIDDRRWTEAFF
TGTGCCAGTAGTATTGACGACAGACGTTGGACTGAAGCTTTCTTT
>TRBJ1-2|TRBV12-3/TRBV12-4|NA|NA
CASTLGNYGYTF
TGTGCCAGCACCCTGGGGAACTATGGCTACACCTTC
>TRBJ2-7|TRBV4-3|few|NA
CASSQDMGAYEQYF
TGCGCCAGCAGCCAAGATATGGGAGCCTACGAGCAGTACTTC
>TRBJ2-1|TRBV7-9|once|NA
CASSRAGAEQFF
TGTGCCAGCAGTCGGGCCGGTGCTGAGCAGTTCTTC
>TRBJ1-2|TRBV12-3/TRBV12-4|many|NA
CASSLDTRRGYTF
TGTGCCAGCAGTTTAGACACACGGCGGGGCTACACCTTC
>TRBJ2-7|TRBV6-5|NA|NA
CASTPGKKGVSRREQYF
TGTGCCAGCACCCCCGGGAAGAAAGGGGTGAGTCGGCGCGAGCAGTACTTC
>TRBJ2-7|TRBV29-1|NA|NA
CSVLASEQYF
TGCAGCGTTCTAGCTAGCGAGCAGTACTTC
>TRBJ2-7|TRBV12-3/TRBV12-4|many|TRBD2
CASSQLAGDEQYF
TGTGCCAGCAGTCAACTAGCGGGAGACGAGCAGTACTTC
>TRBJ2-2|TRBV12-3/TRBV12-4|few|NA
CASSLAWNPGELFF
TGTGCCAGCAGTTTAGCCTGGAATCCCGGGGAGCTGTTTTTT
>TRBJ1-2|TRBV9|few|TRBD1
CASSVGQGDYGYTF
TGTGCCAGCAGCGTAGGACAGGGGGACTATGGCTACACCTTC
>TRBJ2-2|TRBV19|NA|TRBD2
CASSFPRGSSGTGELFF
TGTGCCAGTAGTTTCCCTAGGGGATCTAGCGGGACCGGGGAGCTGTTTTTT
>TRBJ2-2|TRBV5-6|NA|TRBD1
CASSGDRLRAGELFF
TGTGCCAGCAGCGGGGACAGGTTAAGAGCCGGGGAGCTGTTTTTT
>TRBJ2-3|TRBV24-1|few|NA
CATSDLQETDTQYF
TGTGCCACCAGTGATTTGCAGGAAACAGATACGCAGTATTTT
>TRBJ2-2|TRBV7-7|few|TRBD1
CASRGQGGTGELFF
TGTGCTAGCAGGGGACAGGGAGGTACCGGGGAGCTGTTTTTT
>TRBJ2-7|TRBV14|NA|NA
CASSQGQPLYEQYF
TGTGCCAGCAGCCAAGGACAGCCATTATACGAGCAGTACTTC
>TRBJ2-3|TRBV15|few|TRBD2
CATSRGSGSSDTQYF
TGTGCCACCAGCCGTGGGAGCGGGAGTTCGGATACGCAGTATTTT
>TRBJ2-7|TRBV7-9|NA|TRBD1
CASSRTGDVEQYF
TGTGCCAGCAGCAGGACAGGGGATGTCGAGCAGTACTTC
>TRBJ2-1|TRBV9|NA|TRBD1
CASSENDRGNEQFF
TGTGCCAGCAGCGAGAACGACAGGGGCAATGAGCAGTTCTTC
>TRBJ2-7|TRBV29-1|NA|NA
CSVEVGTAYEQYF
TGCAGCGTTGAGGTGGGGACTGCCTACGAGCAGTACTTC
>TRBJ1-1|TRBV4-3|few|NA
CASSQDRVVGTEAFF
TGCGCCAGCAGCCAAGATAGGGTGGTGGGCACTGAAGCTTTCTTT
>TRBJ1-1|TRBV27|NA|TRBD1
CASSPGQDSTEAFF
TGTGCCAGCAGTCCCGGACAGGATTCCACTGAAGCTTTCTTT
>TRBJ2-1|TRBV7-8|NA|TRBD2
CASSLAAGGDEQFF
TGTGCCAGCAGCTTAGCCGCGGGAGGCGATGAGCAGTTCTTC
>TRBJ1-1|TRBV19|NA|NA
CASSMGAGAGDTEAFF
TGTGCCAGTAGTATGGGGGCTGGGGCGGGGGACACTGAAGCTTTCTTT
>TRBJ2-1|TRBV30|NA|TRBD1
CDFDGTEIYNEQFF
TGTGACTTCGACGGGACAGAGATTTACAATGAGCAGTTCTTC
>TRBJ1-4|TRBV12-3/TRBV12-4|NA|NA
CASSSFHGGDEKLFF
TGTGCCAGCAGTTCTTTCCATGGGGGTGATGAAAAACTGTTTTTT
>TRBJ2-7|TRBV6-6|few|NA
CASSWSDSSYEQYF
TGTGCCAGCAGTTGGTCGGACAGCTCCTACGAGCAGTACTTC